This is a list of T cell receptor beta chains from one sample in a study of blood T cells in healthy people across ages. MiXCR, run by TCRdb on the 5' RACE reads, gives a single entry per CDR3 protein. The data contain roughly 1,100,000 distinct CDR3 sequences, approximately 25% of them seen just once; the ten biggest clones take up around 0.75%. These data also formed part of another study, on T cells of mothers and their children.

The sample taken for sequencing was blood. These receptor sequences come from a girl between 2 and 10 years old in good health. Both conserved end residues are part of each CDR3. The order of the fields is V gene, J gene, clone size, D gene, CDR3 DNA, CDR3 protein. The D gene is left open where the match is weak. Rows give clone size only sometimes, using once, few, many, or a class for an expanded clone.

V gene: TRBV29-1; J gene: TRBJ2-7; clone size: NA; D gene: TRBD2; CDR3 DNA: TGTAGCGTTGACAGCGGGGAATACGAGCTGTACTTC; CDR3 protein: CSVDSGEYELYF
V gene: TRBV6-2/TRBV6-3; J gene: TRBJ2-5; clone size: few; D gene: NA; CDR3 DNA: TGTGCCAGCAGTGGCCTTAGCGTGATGGAGACCCAGTACTTC; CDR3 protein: CASSGLSVMETQYF
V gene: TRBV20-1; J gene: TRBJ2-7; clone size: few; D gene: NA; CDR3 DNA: TGCAGTGCTAGAGAGGGGGAGAGAGGGGGCTACGAGCAGTACTTC; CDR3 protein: CSAREGERGGYEQYF
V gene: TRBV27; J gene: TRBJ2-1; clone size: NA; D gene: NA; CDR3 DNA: TGTGCCAGCAGTTTACGGGCCCTCCCCGATGAGCAGTTCTTC; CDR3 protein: CASSLRALPDEQFF
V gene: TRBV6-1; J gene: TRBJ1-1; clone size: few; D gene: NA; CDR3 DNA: TGTGCCAGCAGTGAAGCAGGGAAAGCTTTCTTT; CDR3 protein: CASSEAGKAFF
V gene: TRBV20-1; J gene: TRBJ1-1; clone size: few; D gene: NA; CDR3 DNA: TGCAGTGCTAGACGACCAGGGAGGTGGAACACTGAAGCTTTCTTT; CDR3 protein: CSARRPGRWNTEAFF
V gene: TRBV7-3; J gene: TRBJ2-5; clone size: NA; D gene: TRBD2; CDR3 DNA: TGTGCCAGCAGCTTCCGGACTAGCGGGACCCCCGAGACCCAGTACTTC; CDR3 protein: CASSFRTSGTPETQYF
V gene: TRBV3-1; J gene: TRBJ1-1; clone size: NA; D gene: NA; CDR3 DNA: TGTGCCAGCAGCCAAGAGTCGGGATGGATTGTCCCTGAAGCTTTCTTT; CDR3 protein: CASSQESGWIVPEAFF
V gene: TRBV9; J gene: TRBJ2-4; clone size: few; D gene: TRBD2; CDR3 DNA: TGTGCCAGCAGCGTAGATAGCGGGGGGGAAAACATTCAGTACTTC; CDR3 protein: CASSVDSGGENIQYF
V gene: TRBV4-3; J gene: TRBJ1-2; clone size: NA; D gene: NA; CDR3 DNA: TGCGCCAGCAGCAACAGTGCCTGGCATGGCTACACCTTC; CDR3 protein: CASSNSAWHGYTF
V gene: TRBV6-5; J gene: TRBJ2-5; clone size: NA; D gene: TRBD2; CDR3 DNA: TGTGCCAGCAGTTACTCCCGTCTAGCGGGAGCGGCGGAGACCCAGTACTTC; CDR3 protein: CASSYSRLAGAAETQYF
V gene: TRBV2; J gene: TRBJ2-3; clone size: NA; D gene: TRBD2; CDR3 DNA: TGTGCCAGCCGACCAATGCGGGAGAACACAGATACGCAGTATTTT; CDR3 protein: CASRPMRENTDTQYF
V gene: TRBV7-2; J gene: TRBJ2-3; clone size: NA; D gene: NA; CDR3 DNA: TGTGCCAGCAGCTTAGGATCTGGCGGAGGGACAGGCACAGATACGCAGTATTTT; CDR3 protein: CASSLGSGGGTGTDTQYF
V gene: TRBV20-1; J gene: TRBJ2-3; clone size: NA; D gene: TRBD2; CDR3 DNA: TGCAGTGCTCACCAACTAGCGGGAATCACAGATACGCAGTATTTT; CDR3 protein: CSAHQLAGITDTQYF
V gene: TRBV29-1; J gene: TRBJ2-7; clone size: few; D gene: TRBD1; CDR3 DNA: TGCAGCGTGTCAACCCCGACAGGGGGCTGGAACGAGCAGTACTTC; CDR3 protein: CSVSTPTGGWNEQYF
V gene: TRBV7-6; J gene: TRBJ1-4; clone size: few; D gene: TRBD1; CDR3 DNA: TGTGCCAGCAGCGACGGGACAGGGAATGAAAAACTGTTTTTT; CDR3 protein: CASSDGTGNEKLFF
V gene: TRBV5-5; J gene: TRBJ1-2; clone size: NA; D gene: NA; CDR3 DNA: TGCGCCAGCAGCTTGGTCGACGCTCCCCTCTATGGCTACACCTTC; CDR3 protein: CASSLVDAPLYGYTF
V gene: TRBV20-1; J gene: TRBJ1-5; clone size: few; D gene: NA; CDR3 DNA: TGCAGTGCTAGAACAGGGTCCGGCAATCAGCCCCAGCATTTT; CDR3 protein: CSARTGSGNQPQHF
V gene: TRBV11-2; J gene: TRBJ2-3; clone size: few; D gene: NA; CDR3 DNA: TGTGCCAGCAGCCCCTCCTTAGCGGCAAGAGATACGCAGTATTTT; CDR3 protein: CASSPSLAARDTQYF
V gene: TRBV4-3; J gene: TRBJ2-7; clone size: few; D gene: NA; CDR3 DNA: TGCGCCAGCAGCCAAGAACTGAAGGGCGCGTTGGGCGAGCAGTACTTC; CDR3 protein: CASSQELKGALGEQYF
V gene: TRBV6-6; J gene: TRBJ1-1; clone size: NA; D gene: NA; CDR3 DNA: TGTGCCAGCACCGAGGGGGTCTTAATCATGAACACTGAAGCTTTCTTT; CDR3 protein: CASTEGVLIMNTEAFF
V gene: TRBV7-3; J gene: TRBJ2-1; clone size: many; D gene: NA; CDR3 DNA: TGTGCCAGCAGATCCGGGGGAGCCAATGAGCAGTTCTTC; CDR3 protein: CASRSGGANEQFF
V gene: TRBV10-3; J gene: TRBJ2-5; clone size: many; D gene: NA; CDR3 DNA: TGTGCCATCAGTGGACAGAAAGAGACCCAGTACTTC; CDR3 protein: CAISGQKETQYF
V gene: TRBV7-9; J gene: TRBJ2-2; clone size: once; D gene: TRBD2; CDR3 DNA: TGTGCCAGCAGCCCTAGCGGGAGTTTAGCGACCGGGGAGCTGTTTTTT; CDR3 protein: CASSPSGSLATGELFF
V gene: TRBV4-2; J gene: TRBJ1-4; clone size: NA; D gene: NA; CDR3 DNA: TGTGCCAGCAGCCAAGAAGGCCCTGCAACTAATGAAAAACTGTTTTTT; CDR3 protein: CASSQEGPATNEKLFF
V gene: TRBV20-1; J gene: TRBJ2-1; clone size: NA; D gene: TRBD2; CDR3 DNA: TGCAGTGCTGTCTTAGCGGGAGATTGGGGTTTCGGGGGAAATGAGCAGTTCTTC; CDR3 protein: CSAVLAGDWGFGGNEQFF
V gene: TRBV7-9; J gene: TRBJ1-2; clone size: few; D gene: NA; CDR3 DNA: TGTGCCAGCAGCCCGAACCCAGGGCCTAACTATGGCTACACCTTC; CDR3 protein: CASSPNPGPNYGYTF
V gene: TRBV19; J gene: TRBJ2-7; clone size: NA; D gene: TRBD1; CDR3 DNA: TGTGCCACCACGGGGACAGGGGACGAGCAGTACTTC; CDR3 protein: CATTGTGDEQYF
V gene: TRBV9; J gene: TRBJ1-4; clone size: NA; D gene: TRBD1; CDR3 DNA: TGTGCCAGCAGCGTAGGGGGGACAGGGTTTGAAAAACTGTTTTTT; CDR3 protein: CASSVGGTGFEKLFF
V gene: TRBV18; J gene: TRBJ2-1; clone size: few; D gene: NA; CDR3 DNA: TGTGCCAGCTCACCACCCCTAAATTCCTACAATGAGCAGTTCTTC; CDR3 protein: CASSPPLNSYNEQFF
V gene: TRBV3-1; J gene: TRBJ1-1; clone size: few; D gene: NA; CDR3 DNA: TGTGCCAGCTTAGGTATCGGGGCCCGGAACACTGAAGCTTTCTTT; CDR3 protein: CASLGIGARNTEAFF
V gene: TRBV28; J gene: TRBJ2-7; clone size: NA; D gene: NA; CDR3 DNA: TGTGCCAGCAGTTTTATCTACGAGCAGTACTTC; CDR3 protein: CASSFIYEQYF
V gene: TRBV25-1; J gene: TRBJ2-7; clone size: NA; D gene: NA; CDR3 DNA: TGTGCCAGCAGTGATTCTGGGGGCTCCTACGAGCAGTACTTC; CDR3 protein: CASSDSGGSYEQYF
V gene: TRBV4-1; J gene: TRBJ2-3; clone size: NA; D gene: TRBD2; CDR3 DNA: TGCGCCAGCAGCCAAGAGGGGAGCGGGAGGCGGGATACGCAGTATTTT; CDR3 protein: CASSQEGSGRRDTQYF
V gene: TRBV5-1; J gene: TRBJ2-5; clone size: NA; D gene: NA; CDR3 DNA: TGCGCCAGCAGCTGGGCGCCACCCCAAGAGACCCAGTACTTC; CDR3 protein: CASSWAPPQETQYF
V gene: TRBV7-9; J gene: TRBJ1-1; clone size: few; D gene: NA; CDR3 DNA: TGTGCCAGCAGCTATATTAAACCCGGGGTTTTTGGGACTTTGTACATGAACACTGAAGCTTTCTTT; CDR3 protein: CASSYIKPGVFGTLYMNTEAFF
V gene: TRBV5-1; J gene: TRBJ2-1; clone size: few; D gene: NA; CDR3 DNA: TGCGCCAGCAGCTCGTACGGGGACAATGAGCAGTTCTTC; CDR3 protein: CASSSYGDNEQFF
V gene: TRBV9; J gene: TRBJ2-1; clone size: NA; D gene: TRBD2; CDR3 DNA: TGTGCCAGCAGCGTAGGCGGGAGCAATGAGCAGTTCTTC; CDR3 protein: CASSVGGSNEQFF
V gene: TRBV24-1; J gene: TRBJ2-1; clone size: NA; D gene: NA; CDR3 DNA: TGCGCCACCAGTCTTTCCCGGGACATAAACAATGAGCAGTTCTTC; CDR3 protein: CATSLSRDINNEQFF
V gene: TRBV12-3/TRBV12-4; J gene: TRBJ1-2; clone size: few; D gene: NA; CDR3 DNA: TGTGCCAGCAGTTTAGCACCTTTGGATGGCTACACCTTC; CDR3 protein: CASSLAPLDGYTF
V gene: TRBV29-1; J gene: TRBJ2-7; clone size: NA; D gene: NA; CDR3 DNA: TGCAGCGCCGGACAGTATGACGCCTACGAGCAGTACTTC; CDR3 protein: CSAGQYDAYEQYF